This T cell receptor beta chain was recovered during a study of T cells in tumors after PD-1 blockade. Study-wide background: A subset received ongoing vismodegib 150 mg daily alongside anti-PD-1 therapy. On average, peripheral blood gave some 110,000 TCR templates and about 34,000 unique clonotypes.

From germline, CDR1 is SGDLS and CDR2 YYNGEE. The J segment lost 5 bases and the V segment lost 0 bases, leaving 4 bases of the junction unmatched. The length of the CDR3 is 14 residues. Tumor or blood genomic DNA was sequenced, with inputs of about 616 ng to 6,500 ng. The table came from immunoSEQ multiplex PCR; TCRdb's copy has only in-frame clones and leaves some out. The top ten hold 20% to 30% of the sample, which has tens of thousands of clones, around 78% seen once. The chain has TRBV9 and TRBJ2-5; TRBD1 matches 7 bases. Sequences were derived from PBMCs, sampled before anti-PD-1 treatment. The TCR sequence derives from a human donor with basal cell carcinoma. The CDR3 protein is CASSVEGGRETQYF. The CDR3 DNA is TGTGCCAGCAGCGTAGAAGGGGGCAGGGAGACCCAGTACTTC. Combining the CDR3 with reference TRBV9 and TRBJ2-5 gives the whole variable domain DSGVTQTPKHLITATGQRVTLRCSPRSGDLSVYWYQQSLDQGLQFLIQYYNGEERAKGNILERFSAQQFPDLHSELNLSSLELGDSALYFCASSVEGGRETQYFGPGTRLLVL.